The TCR beta chain described here comes from a study of early T cells in non-severe SARS-CoV-2 infection. Study information: Sequenced material consisted of bulk RNA (from unsorted whole blood), and chains were unpaired.

Individually, cDNA molecules had unique molecular identifiers attached to them. TCRdb re-called the 5' RACE reads through MiXCR, storing one row per CDR3 protein. The sample carries fewer than 50,000 distinct CDR3 sequences, approximately 6.1% recorded once. Study-level points and caveats: Lookups in VDJdb leaned toward anti-spike CD8 responses and missed private and CD4 specificities.

Germline V CDR1 and CDR2: KGHSH, LQKENI. The V end lost 2 bases, the J end lost 9 bases, and 14 bases lay between the germline ends. This CDR3 is 15 amino acids long. This clonotype was detected many times. Its antigen is currently unknown. Material: whole blood. The sequence was obtained from an adult who was a healthcare worker with PCR-confirmed SARS-CoV-2 infection or an uninfected control (not recorded which). This rearrangement joins TRBV18 to TRBJ1-6, with D unresolved. CDR3 residues: CASSPAKPHLSPLHF. The CDR3 nucleotides are TGTGCCAGCTCACCAGCCAAGCCACACCTTTCACCCCTCCACTTT.